The clone carrying this TCR beta chain was counted many times. This sample is part of a study of T cells in Graves' hyperthyroidism and ophthalmopathy. The hyperthyroidism was newly diagnosed and had lasted under 2 months; the patients were aged 18 to 65. This CDR3 comprises 14 residues. Trimming took off 6 bases at V and 6 bases at J, with 15 bases between the two ends. Authors of the study amplified TCR beta CDR3 regions from RNA transcripts. With the HTBI primer set, the TCR CDR3 went through a first round of RT-PCR. TCRdb processed the multiplex PCR reads anew with MiXCR; each CDR3 protein has one entry. The sample holds 470,000 or so distinct CDR3 sequences; roughly 20% are singletons and the top ten take about 30%.

The source of this sequence is a man aged 18 to 35 with Graves' hyperthyroidism. The source material was blood. This chain connects TRBV12-3 or TRBV12-4 to TRBJ1-5; D is possibly TRBD1 (5 bases). DNA for the CDR3: TGTGCCAGCAGCCTATTCTCGGGGGTTCAGCCCCAGCATTTT. It yields the protein CASSLFSGVQPQHF.